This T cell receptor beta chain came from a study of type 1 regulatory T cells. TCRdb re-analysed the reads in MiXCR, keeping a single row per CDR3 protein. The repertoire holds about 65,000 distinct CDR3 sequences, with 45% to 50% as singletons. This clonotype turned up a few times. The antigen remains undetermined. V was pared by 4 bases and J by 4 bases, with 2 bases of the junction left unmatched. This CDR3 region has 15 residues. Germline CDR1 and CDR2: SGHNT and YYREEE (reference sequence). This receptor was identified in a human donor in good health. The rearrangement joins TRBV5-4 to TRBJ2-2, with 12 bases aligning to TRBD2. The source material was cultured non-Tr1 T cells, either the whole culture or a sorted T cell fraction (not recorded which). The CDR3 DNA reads TGTGCCAGCAGCCCGGGACTAGCGGGCACCGGGGAGCTGTTTTTT. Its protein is CASSPGLAGTGELFF.